This note documents a single T cell receptor beta chain sequence. Its target is not known. These data belong to a study of OX40 agonist ivuxolimab in advanced cancers. Study in general: Patients' therapy was ivuxolimab, an antibody that acts as an agonist of OX40 (CD134). Antecedent anti-PD-1, anti-PD-L1 or anti-CTLA-4 therapy was permissible, with around 40% having received some. Study conclusions and caveats: At doses 0.1 to 3.0 mg/kg, CD4+ and CD8+ clones expanded.

Some clones are missing from TCRdb's copy, which holds only in-frame ones; the method was immunoSEQ multiplex PCR. The repertoire has roughly 69,000 clones, about 89% of them found once; the top ten carry roughly 5.5%. The CDR3 spans 15 residues. The V end was cut by 2 bases, the J end by 2 bases, with 10 bases between. Per germline, CDR1 MDHEN and CDR2 SYDVKM. Sequencing was performed on CD4+ or CD8+ T cells sorted from blood, taken in a trial of the OX40 agonist ivuxolimab. The sequence was collected from an adult with an advanced solid tumor such as melanoma, head and neck, liver or kidney cancer. The chain joins TRBV28 to TRBJ2-1, with D possibly being TRBD1 (5 bases). The CDR3 region has the DNA TGTGCCAGCAGTTTAAGGGGTCGCACCTACAATGAGCAGTTCTTC. Its protein is CASSLRGRTYNEQFF.